This T cell receptor (beta chain) originates from a study of shared clonotypes between healthy human individuals. Per the germline V gene, CDR1 is MGHRA and CDR2 is YSYEKL. Trimming removed 3 bases from V and 1 base from J, with 17 bases in between. The CDR3 covers 17 residues. Tens of thousands of T cell genomes, or approximately 190 ng DNA, went into the sorted-subset replicate PCRs. TCRdb's copy holds only in-frame clones and misses some; the assay was immunoSEQ multiplex PCR. The data contain 2 million to 2.5 million clones, roughly 92% of them singletons. The gene calls are TRBV4-1 and TRBJ2-3; D might be TRBD2 (6 bases). Sequenced input: naive CD4+ T cells from PBMCs. The subset: CD45RA+ positively selected. The TCR originated in a man younger than 30 in good health. Some clones in this sample may be carry-over from other donors' samples. The CDR3 protein is CASSHLARERGTDTQYF. Written as DNA, the CDR3 is TGCGCCAGCAGCCACCTGGCCCGGGAGAGGGGCACAGATACGCAGTATTTT.